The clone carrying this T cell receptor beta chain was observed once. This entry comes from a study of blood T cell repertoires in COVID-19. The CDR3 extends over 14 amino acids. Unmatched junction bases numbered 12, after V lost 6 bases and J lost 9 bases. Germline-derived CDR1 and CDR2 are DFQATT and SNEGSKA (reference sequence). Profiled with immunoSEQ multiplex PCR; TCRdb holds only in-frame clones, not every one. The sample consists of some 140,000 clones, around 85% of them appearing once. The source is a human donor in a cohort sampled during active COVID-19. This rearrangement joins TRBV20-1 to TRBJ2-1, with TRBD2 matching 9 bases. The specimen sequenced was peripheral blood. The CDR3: CSASRGAGGSEQFF. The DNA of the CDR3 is TGCAGTGCAAGTAGGGGAGCGGGAGGTTCTGAGCAGTTCTTC.